This T cell receptor (beta chain) was retrieved from a study of blood T cell repertoires in COVID-19. Trimming shortened V by 0 bases and J by 0 bases, and 6 bases separated the two germline ends. The CDR3 covers 16 residues. Germline lookup yields CDR1 ENHRY and CDR2 SYGVKD. TCRdb's copy holds only in-frame clones and misses some; the assay was immunoSEQ multiplex PCR. The repertoire holds about 130,000 clones, approximately 70% seen once, with about 1.9% in the top ten. The receptor's source is a woman aged 70-85 years with acute or convalescent COVID-19. Sequenced sample: peripheral blood. The rearrangement joins TRBV10-3 to TRBJ2-6; D gene unclear. The CDR3 reads CAISESASSGANVLTF. CDR3 bases: TGTGCCATCAGTGAGTCGGCCTCCTCTGGGGCCAACGTCCTGACTTTC.